The 25 T cell receptor beta chains below were found in one sample sequenced in a study of blood T cells in healthy people across ages. Alongside a J-beta primer mix, a sample-barcoded 5' primer served in a second PCR lasting 7 to 11 cycles. TCRdb used MiXCR to reprocess the 5' RACE reads, holding one entry per CDR3 protein. The profile shows about 1.1 million distinct CDR3 sequences, 30% to 40% of them singletons. The specimen was blood. The receptors here all came from a man younger than 35 in good health.

This clonotype showed up just a few times. The rearrangement uses TRBV7-2 and TRBJ1-1; 7 bases line up with TRBD1. The germline CDR1 and CDR2 sequences are SGHTA and FQGNSA. The CDR3 is 15 residues long. With V trimmed by 2 bases and J by 3 bases, 6 bases remained unmatched. CDR3 sequence (DNA): TGTGCCAGCAGCTTATGGACAGGAGGGGACACTGAAGCTTTCTTT. Translated: CASSLWTGGDTEAFF.

There are a few counts of this clonotype. The CDR3 DNA reads as TGTGCCAGCAGCTCAACCTTCAAGAACACCGGGGAGCTGTTTTTT. As protein: CASSSTFKNTGELFF. The chain has TRBV9 and TRBJ2-2, with D unresolved. Germline CDR1 SGDLS, CDR2 YYNGEE. This CDR3 has 15 residues. The V end lost 4 bases, the J end lost 1 base, and 11 bases lay between the germline ends.

This clonotype was counted only a few times. This chain uses TRBV3-1 with TRBJ1-5; tentatively, D is TRBD1 (5 bases). CDR1 and CDR2 (germline): LGHDT, YNNKEL (reference sequence). The CDR3 loop spans 16 amino acids. V shed 4 bases and J shed 2 bases, with 15 bases lying between them. The CDR3 nucleotides read TGTGCCAGCAGCCTAAGAGGAGGGGTGGGCAATCAGCCCCAGCATTTT. It codes for CASSLRGGVGNQPQHF.

This rearrangement joins TRBV28 to TRBJ1-5, with 7 bases matching TRBD1. This CDR3 is 14 amino acids long. Germline CDR1 MDHEN, CDR2 SYDVKM. V trimming: 5 bases; J trimming: 10 bases; junction bases outside the gene matches: 11. The CDR3 DNA is TGTGCCAGCAGTCTAGACAGGGAGGGCTTACCCCAGCATTTT. Protein product: CASSLDREGLPQHF.

This clonotype has just a few counts. The chain links TRBV20-1 to TRBJ1-1; D gene unclear. The CDR3 covers 11 residues. CDR1 is DFQATT, CDR2 SNEGSKA, per germline (reference sequence). V gave up 6 bases and J gave up 2 bases, with 7 bases separating them. CDR3 in amino acids: CSAPGNTEAFF. CDR3 sequence (DNA): TGCAGTGCCCCGGGTAACACTGAAGCTTTCTTT.

This chain uses TRBV3-1 with TRBJ1-1, with 10 bases fitting TRBD1. Germline lookup yields CDR1 LGHDT and CDR2 YNNKEL (reference sequence). The V gene end was trimmed by 4 bases and the J gene end by 3 bases; junction bases not matched to a gene: 5. This CDR3 contains 15 residues. The CDR3 coding sequence is TGTGCCAGCAGCCCTCCGGGACAGGGGCACACTGAAGCTTTCTTT. Translated: CASSPPGQGHTEAFF.

The rearrangement uses TRBV20-1 and TRBJ2-5, with unresolved D. V shed 1 base and J shed 7 bases, with 22 bases lying between them. From germline, CDR1 is DFQATT and CDR2 SNEGSKA (reference sequence). This CDR3 is built from 16 residues. CDR3 nucleotides: TGCAGTGCTAGAGCCCACGTGCAGTCCATTCCAGGGACCCAGTACTTC. It encodes CSARAHVQSIPGTQYF.

This chain joins TRBV6-6 and TRBJ1-5, with 9 bases fitting TRBD1. The ends lost 5 bases at V and 6 bases at J; junction bases unmatched: 8. Germline V gives CDR1 MNHNY, CDR2 SVGAGI (reference sequence). This CDR3 is 15 amino acids long. The CDR3 reads CASSPWGTGSQPQHF. The CDR3 nucleotides read TGTGCCAGCAGTCCTTGGGGGACAGGGAGTCAGCCCCAGCATTTT.

This clonotype has only a few counts. The chain links TRBV6-2 or TRBV6-3 to TRBJ2-5; D is ambiguous. Germline lookup yields CDR1 MNHEY and CDR2 SVGEGT. Trimming pared 5 bases from V and 11 bases from J, leaving 9 bases between. The CDR3 sequence is 10 residues long. CDR3: CASSGEEQYF. CDR3 sequence (DNA): TGTGCCAGCAGTGGAGAGGAGCAGTACTTC.

This sequence joins TRBV4-2 and TRBJ2-1; D gene ambiguous. The CDR3 sequence is 16 residues long. Trimming removed 0 bases at V and 5 bases at J, with 14 bases between. Germline V lookup: CDR1 LGHNA, CDR2 YNFKEQ. The CDR3 DNA follows: TGTGCCAGCAGCCAAGATAGAGGAATAATGAACAATGAGCAGTTCTTC. This codes for CASSQDRGIMNNEQFF.

This clonotype has ten or more counts. At one boundary the junction diverges from the germline segment, which might be a read error. The chain employs TRBV14 and TRBJ1-1, with D uncertain. Germline assignment: CDR1 SGHDN and CDR2 FVKESK. This CDR3 spans 13 amino acids. In DNA, the CDR3 is TGCGCCAGCAGCCAAGGACTGGGGACTGAAGCTTTCTTT. It encodes CASSQGLGTEAFF.

The chain joins TRBV15 to TRBJ2-1, with D possibly matching TRBD2 (6 bases). The CDR3 consists of 17 residues. The V gene lost 0 bases and the J gene lost 5 bases, with 17 bases spanning the gap. Germline CDR1 LNHNV, CDR2 YYDKDF (reference sequence). CDR3 sequence: CATSRDLIIGGDNEQFF. As DNA, the CDR3 is TGTGCCACCAGCAGAGATCTTATAATTGGAGGGGACAATGAGCAGTTCTTC.

The chain has TRBV9 and TRBJ2-3, with D hard to call. V lost 3 bases, J lost 4 bases, and 6 bases lay in between. From germline, CDR1 is SGDLS and CDR2 YYNGEE. This CDR3 is built from 12 residues. CDR3 residues: CASSGFSDTQYF. CDR3 DNA: TGTGCCAGCAGCGGATTTTCAGATACGCAGTATTTT.

This clonotype was detected only a few times. The V call is TRBV5-1, the J call TRBJ2-3; D might be TRBD2 (7 bases). Trimming cost V 1 base and J 4 bases, with 16 bases left between them. The V gene's germline CDR1 is SGHRS and CDR2 YFSETQ. The CDR3 extends over 16 amino acids. CDR3 DNA sequence: TGCGCCAGCAGCTTGCGGGGGGCCATGAGCCCAGATACGCAGTATTTT. Translating it yields CASSLRGAMSPDTQYF.

About this clonotype: At one of its ends the junction is not consistent with the germline gene, which may arise from a read error. The gene calls are TRBV4-1 and TRBJ2-2; no firm D call. Germline lookup yields CDR1 MGHRA and CDR2 YSYEKL. This CDR3 has 13 amino acids. CDR3 nucleotides: TGCGTCAGCAGCCAACTGATCGTCGGGGAGCTGTTTTTT. Translating it yields CVSSQLIVGELFF.

The chain joins TRBV6-1 to TRBJ2-1; 8 positions agree with TRBD2. Germline V gene lookup returns CDR1 MNHNS and CDR2 SASEGT. The CDR3 runs 12 residues. The J segment lost 13 bases and the V segment lost 4 bases, leaving 6 bases of the junction unmatched. As DNA, the CDR3 is TGTGCCAGCAGTGTCTCGGGGGGGACCCAGTTCTTC. It encodes CASSVSGGTQFF.

To note about this clonotype: The junction does not match germline at one end; this may be a read error. The V gene is TRBV9, the J gene TRBJ1-4; 9 nucleotides align to TRBD1. The CDR3 totals 16 residues. CDR1 and CDR2 (germline): SGDLS, YYNGEE. For the CDR3, the DNA is TGTGCCGGCAGCGTAGCTCCGGGACAGGGAAATGAAAAACTGTTTTTT. It specifies CAGSVAPGQGNEKLFF.

The table lists this clonotype with a few counts. The V and J genes are TRBV20-1 and TRBJ1-6; D unresolved. V lost 5 bases to trimming and J lost 1 base, with 12 bases between them. Germline V CDR1 and CDR2: DFQATT, SNEGSKA (reference sequence). The CDR3 is 15 amino acids. CDR3 sequence reads: CSASPTGSYNSPLHF. The CDR3 region has the DNA TGCAGTGCTTCGCCGACTGGATCCTATAATTCACCCCTCCACTTT.

This clonotype was detected only a few times. Here the CDR3 DNA reads TGTGCCAGCACCGCCATCACGGATGAGCAGTTCTTC. It translates to CASTAITDEQFF. The chain carries TRBV7-9 and TRBJ2-1; D not certain. CDR3 length equals 12 residues. The germline V and J ends were trimmed by 7 bases and 8 bases, with 12 bases remaining between them. CDR1 is SEHNR and CDR2 is FQNEAQ in the germline V gene (reference sequence).

This clonotype showed up just a few times. The chain uses TRBV5-6 and TRBJ1-4; 7 bases fit TRBD1. Losses at the gene ends were 5 bases for V and 4 bases for J; bases not matched to a gene: 11. The length of the CDR3 is 16 residues. The germline gives CDR1 SGHDT, CDR2 YYEEEE. The CDR3 DNA follows: TGTGCCAGCAGTATGGGACTCCGGGACAGTAATGAAAAACTGTTTTTT. Translated, it gives CASSMGLRDSNEKLFF.

This sequence joins TRBV28 and TRBJ1-5; 8 nucleotides align to TRBD1. CDR1 MDHEN and CDR2 SYDVKM come from the germline V gene. The CDR3 runs 14 residues. V gave up 11 bases and J gave up 3 bases; unmatched junction bases: 9. CDR3 residues: CAHGWGQVNQPQHF. In DNA form, the CDR3 reads TGTGCCCACGGTTGGGGACAGGTCAATCAGCCCCAGCATTTT.

V is TRBV10-3 and J is TRBJ2-2, with a tentative D call TRBD2 (6 bases). The CDR3 contains 14 residues. V shed 4 bases and J shed 4 bases, with 10 bases lying between them. CDR1 ENHRY and CDR2 SYGVKD come from the germline V gene. CDR3 amino acids: CAISGDFGTGELFF. The DNA of the CDR3 is TGTGCCATCAGTGGGGACTTCGGCACCGGGGAGCTGTTTTTT.

To note about this clonotype: An end of the junction does not agree with germline; a read error may underlie this. This chain connects TRBV12-3 or TRBV12-4 to TRBJ2-1, with D unresolved. CDR3 length equals 16 residues. DNA for the CDR3: TGTGTCAGCAGTTTCCACTACGGAAGCTCCTACAATGAGCAGTTCTTC. Residues: CVSSFHYGSSYNEQFF.

V and J are TRBV20-1 and TRBJ1-5; 8 bases map to TRBD1. This CDR3 is built from 14 residues. CDR1 is DFQATT and CDR2 is SNEGSKA in the germline V gene (reference sequence). After removal of 1 base from V and 7 bases from J, the junction contained 6 bases not matched to a gene. Written as DNA, the CDR3 is TGCAGTGCTAGAGCCGGACAGGGAGACCAGCCCCAGCATTTT. Translating gives CSARAGQGDQPQHF.

The rearrangement joins TRBV10-3 to TRBJ2-3; TRBD1 agrees at 8 bases. With 10 bases clipped from V and 2 bases from J, the junction kept 8 bases outside the gene matches. This CDR3 spans 14 amino acids. Per the germline V gene, CDR1 is ENHRY and CDR2 is SYGVKD. CDR3 protein: CASSEGQDTDTQYF. The CDR3, as DNA: TGTGCCAGCTCAGAGGGACAGGACACAGATACGCAGTATTTT.